This T cell receptor (beta chain) was captured by sequencing in a study of vaccination and CD4 T cells after COVID-19. Study-level points and caveats: Spike mono-reactivity was shown by 304 of 307 vaccine-specific clones in convalescent patients. For SARS-CoV-2-reactive clonotypes, the median went from roughly 21 to 40, a nonsignificant increase.

Sequenced with the Oncomine TCR Beta short-read assay was DNA taken from cultured CD4+ T cells. From cultured CD4+ T cells, genomic DNA was extracted. TCRdb processed the PCR reads anew with MiXCR; each CDR3 protein has one entry. The sample records fewer than 2,500 distinct CDR3 sequences, approximately 18% being singletons. This CDR3 has 13 residues. Germline CDR1 and CDR2: SGHTA and FQGNSA. Trimming removed 1 base at V and 9 bases at J, with 10 bases between. The treatment was: roughly ten-day PBMC culture with coronavirus spike peptide pools or control peptides (ViraFEST assay). The unexposed donor's CD4+ T cells were collected before the COVID-19 pandemic (2011-2018). Cells permitting, SARS-CoV-2 S/N and four cold-coronavirus spikes were tested on unexposed-donor CD4+ T cells. There are a few counts of this clonotype. Its antigen remains unknown.

The sample comprised CD4+ T cells from blood, cultured in vitro. This TCR came from a human donor in good health. V usage is TRBV7-2 and J usage is TRBJ2-4; D is ambiguous. CDR3 bases: TGTGCCAGCAGCTTAGATCACCGGGCCATTCAGTACTTC. Translating it yields CASSLDHRAIQYF.